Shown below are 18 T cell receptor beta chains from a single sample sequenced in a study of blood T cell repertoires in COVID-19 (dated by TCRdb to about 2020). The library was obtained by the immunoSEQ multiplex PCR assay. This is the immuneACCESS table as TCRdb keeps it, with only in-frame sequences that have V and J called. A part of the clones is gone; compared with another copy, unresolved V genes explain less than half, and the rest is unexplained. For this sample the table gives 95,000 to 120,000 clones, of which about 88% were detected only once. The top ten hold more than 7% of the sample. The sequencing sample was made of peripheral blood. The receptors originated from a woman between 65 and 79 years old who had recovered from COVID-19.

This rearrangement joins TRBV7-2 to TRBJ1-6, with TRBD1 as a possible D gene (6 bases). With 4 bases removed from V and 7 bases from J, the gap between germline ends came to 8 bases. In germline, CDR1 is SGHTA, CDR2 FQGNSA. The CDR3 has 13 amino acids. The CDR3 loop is CASSSTGNSPLHF. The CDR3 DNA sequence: TGTGCCAGCAGCTCAACAGGGAATTCACCCCTCCACTTT.

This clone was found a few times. CDR3 coding DNA: TGTGCCAGCAGTTACCGACAGGGCTATGGCTACACCTTC. It yields the protein CASSYRQGYGYTF. V is TRBV6-2 or TRBV6-3 and J is TRBJ1-2, with TRBD1 matching over 7 bases. In germline, CDR1 is MNHEY, CDR2 SVGEGT. V was clipped by 2 bases and J by 4 bases; unmatched bases: 1. This CDR3 spans 13 amino acids.

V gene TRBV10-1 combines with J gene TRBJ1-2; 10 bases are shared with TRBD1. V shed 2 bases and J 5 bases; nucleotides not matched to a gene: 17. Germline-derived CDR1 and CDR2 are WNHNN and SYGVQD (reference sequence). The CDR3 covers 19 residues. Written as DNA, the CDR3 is TGCGCCAGCAGTGAGCGCGGGACAGGGGAAAACTCCACAGAGTATGGCTACACCTTC. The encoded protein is CASSERGTGENSTEYGYTF.

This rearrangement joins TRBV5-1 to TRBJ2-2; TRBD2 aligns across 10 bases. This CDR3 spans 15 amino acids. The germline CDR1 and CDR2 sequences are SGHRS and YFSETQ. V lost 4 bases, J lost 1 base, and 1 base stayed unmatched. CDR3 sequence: CASSLAGVNTGELFF. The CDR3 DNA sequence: TGCGCCAGCAGCCTAGCGGGAGTGAACACCGGGGAGCTGTTTTTT. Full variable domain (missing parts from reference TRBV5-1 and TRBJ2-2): KAGVTQTPRYLIKTRGQQVTLSCSPISGHRSVSWYQQTPGQGLQFLFEYFSETQRNKGNFPGRFSGRQFSNSRSEMNVSTLELGDSALYLCASSLAGVNTGELFFGEGSRLTVL.

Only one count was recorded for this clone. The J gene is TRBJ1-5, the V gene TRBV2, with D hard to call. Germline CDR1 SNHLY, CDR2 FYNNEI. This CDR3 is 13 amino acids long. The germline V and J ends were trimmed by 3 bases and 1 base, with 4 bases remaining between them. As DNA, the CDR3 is TGTGCCAGCAGTGACCAGAGCAATCAGCCCCAGCATTTT. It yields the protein CASSDQSNQPQHF. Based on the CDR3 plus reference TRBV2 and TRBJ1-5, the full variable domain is EPEVTQTPSHQVTQMGQEVILRCVPISNHLYFYWYRQILGQKVEFLVSFYNNEISEKSEIFDDQFSVERPDGSNFTLKIRSTKLEDSAMYFCASSDQSNQPQHFGDGTRLSIL.

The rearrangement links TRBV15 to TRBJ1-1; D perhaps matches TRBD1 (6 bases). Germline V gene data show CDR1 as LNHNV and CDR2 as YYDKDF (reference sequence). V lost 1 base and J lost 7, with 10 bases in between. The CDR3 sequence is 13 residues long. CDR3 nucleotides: TGTGCCACCAGCAGAGGACAGGTCGGTGAAGCTTTCTTT. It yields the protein CATSRGQVGEAFF.

CDR3 sequence: CASSPSGRVDNEQFF. CDR3 sequence (DNA): TGTGCCAGCAGCCCCAGCGGGAGAGTCGACAATGAGCAGTTCTTC. The chain recombines TRBV9 with TRBJ2-1; 8 bases are shared with TRBD2. The CDR3 sequence is 15 residues long. The V segment lost 4 bases and the J segment 5 bases; nucleotides outside the gene matches: 8. Per the germline V gene, CDR1 is SGDLS and CDR2 is YYNGEE. Full variable domain (rest looked up from reference TRBV9 and TRBJ2-1): DSGVTQTPKHLITATGQRVTLRCSPRSGDLSVYWYQQSLDQGLQFLIQYYNGEERAKGNILERFSAQQFPDLHSELNLSSLELGDSALYFCASSPSGRVDNEQFFGPGTRLTVL.

For the CDR3, the DNA is TGTGCCAGCAGTTTATCCAGGACAGGCCTGTACGAGCAGTACTTC. Protein product: CASSLSRTGLYEQYF. The chain joins TRBV27 to TRBJ2-7; 7 positions agree with TRBD1. The CDR3 is made up of 15 amino acids. Losses at the gene ends were 0 bases for V and 4 bases for J; bases not matched to a gene: 6. Germline-derived CDR1 and CDR2 are MNHEY and SMNVEV (reference sequence).

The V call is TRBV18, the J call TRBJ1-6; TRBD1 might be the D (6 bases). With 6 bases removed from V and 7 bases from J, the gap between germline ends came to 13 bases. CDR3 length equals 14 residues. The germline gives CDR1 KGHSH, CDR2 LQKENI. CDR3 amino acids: CASSDTGLNSPLHF. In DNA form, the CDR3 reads TGTGCCAGCTCGGACACAGGGCTCAATTCACCCCTCCACTTT.

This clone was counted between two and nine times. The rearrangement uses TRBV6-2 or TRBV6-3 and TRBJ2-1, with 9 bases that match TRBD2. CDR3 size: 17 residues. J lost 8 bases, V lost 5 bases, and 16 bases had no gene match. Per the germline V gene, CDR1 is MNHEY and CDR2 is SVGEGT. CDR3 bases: TGTGCCAGCAGTCCCCTCCCGGGGCGGGGGGGCCGGGATGAGCAGTTCTTC. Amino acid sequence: CASSPLPGRGGRDEQFF.

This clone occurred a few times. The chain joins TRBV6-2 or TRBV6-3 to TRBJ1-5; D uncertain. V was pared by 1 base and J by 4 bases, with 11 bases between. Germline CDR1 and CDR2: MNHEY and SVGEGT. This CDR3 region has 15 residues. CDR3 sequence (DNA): TGTGCCAGCAGTTACTACCGGGGTCAAAATCAGCCCCAGCATTTT. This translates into CASSYYRGQNQPQHF.

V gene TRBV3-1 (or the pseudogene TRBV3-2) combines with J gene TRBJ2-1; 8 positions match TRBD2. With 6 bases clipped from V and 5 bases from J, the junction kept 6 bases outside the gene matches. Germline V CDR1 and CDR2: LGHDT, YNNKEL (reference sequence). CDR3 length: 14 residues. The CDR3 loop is CASSLREEDNEQFF. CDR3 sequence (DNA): TGTGCCAGCAGTTTGCGGGAGGAGGACAATGAGCAGTTCTTC.

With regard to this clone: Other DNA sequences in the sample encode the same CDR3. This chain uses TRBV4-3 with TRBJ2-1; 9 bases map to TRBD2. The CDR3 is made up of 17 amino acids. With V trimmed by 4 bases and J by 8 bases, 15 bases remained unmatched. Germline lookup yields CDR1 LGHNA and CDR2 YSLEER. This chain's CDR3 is CASSLIGRGGARYEQFF. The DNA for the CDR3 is TGCGCCAGCAGCCTAATCGGTCGCGGGGGGGCTCGTTATGAGCAGTTCTTC.

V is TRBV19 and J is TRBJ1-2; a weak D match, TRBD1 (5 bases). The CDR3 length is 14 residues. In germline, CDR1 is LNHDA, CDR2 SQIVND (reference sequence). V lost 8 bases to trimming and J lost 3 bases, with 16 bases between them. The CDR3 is CASAQAGRHYGYTF. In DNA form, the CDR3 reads TGTGCCAGTGCCCAGGCGGGGCGTCACTATGGCTACACCTTC.

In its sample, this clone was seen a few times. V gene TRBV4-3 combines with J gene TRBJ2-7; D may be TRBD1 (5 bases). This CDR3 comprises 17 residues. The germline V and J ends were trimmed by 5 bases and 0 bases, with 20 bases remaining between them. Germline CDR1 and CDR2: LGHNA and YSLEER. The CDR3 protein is CASSTTLWGRDSYEQYF. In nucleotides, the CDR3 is TGCGCCAGCAGCACCACACTATGGGGCAGGGACTCCTACGAGCAGTACTTC.

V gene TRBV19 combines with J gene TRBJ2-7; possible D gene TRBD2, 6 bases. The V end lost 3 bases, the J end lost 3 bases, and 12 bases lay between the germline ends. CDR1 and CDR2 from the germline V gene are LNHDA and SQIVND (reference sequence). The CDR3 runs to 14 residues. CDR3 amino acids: CASSMHGSLYEQYF. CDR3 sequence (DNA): TGTGCCAGTAGTATGCACGGGAGTCTCTACGAGCAGTACTTC.

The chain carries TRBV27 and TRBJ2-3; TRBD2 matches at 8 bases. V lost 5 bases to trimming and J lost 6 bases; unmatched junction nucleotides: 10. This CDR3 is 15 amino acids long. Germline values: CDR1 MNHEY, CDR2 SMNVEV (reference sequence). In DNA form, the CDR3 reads TGTGCCAGCAGTCAGCGGGGGACCACGGGCGATACGCAGTATTTT. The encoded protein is CASSQRGTTGDTQYF.

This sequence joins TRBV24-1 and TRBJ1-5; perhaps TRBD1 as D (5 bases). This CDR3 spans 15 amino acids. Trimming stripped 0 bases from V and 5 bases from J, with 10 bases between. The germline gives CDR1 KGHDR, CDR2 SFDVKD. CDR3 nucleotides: TGTGCCACCAGTGATTTGGAGGGGACTGATCAGCCCCAGCATTTT. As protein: CATSDLEGTDQPQHF.